This T cell receptor beta chain emerged from a study of shared clonotypes between healthy human individuals. CD45RO-negative cells were positively selected for CCR7, leaving out terminally differentiated effector memory CD45RA+ cells. Details on this clone: Antigen: not known.

General study findings and limits: Naive subsets usually exceeded memory subsets in estimated richness.

The CDR3 is made up of 18 amino acids. Per the germline V gene, CDR1 is SNHLY and CDR2 is FYNNEI. The V and J ends lost 1 base and 0 bases respectively, with 18 bases between them. Produced via immunoSEQ multiplex PCR; TCRdb's table is partial and in-frame only. The table has around 2,000,000 clones, 85% to 95% seen once. The clonotype originates from a man younger than 30 in good health. Sample: naive CD8+ T cells sorted from blood. This chain uses TRBV2 with TRBJ1-1; D unresolved. CDR3 amino acids: CASSEEGGTVIMNTEAFF. DNA of the CDR3: TGTGCCAGCAGTGAAGAAGGTGGTACGGTTATCATGAACACTGAAGCTTTCTTT.